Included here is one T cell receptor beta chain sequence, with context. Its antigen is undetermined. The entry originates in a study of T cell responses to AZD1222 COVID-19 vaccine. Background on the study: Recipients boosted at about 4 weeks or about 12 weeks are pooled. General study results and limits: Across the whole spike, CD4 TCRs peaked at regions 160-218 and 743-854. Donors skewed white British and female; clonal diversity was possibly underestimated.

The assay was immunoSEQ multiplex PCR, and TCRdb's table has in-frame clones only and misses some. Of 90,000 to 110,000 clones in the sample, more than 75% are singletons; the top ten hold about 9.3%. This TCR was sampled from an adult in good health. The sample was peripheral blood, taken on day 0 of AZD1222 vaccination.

CDR3 DNA sequence: TGTGCCAGCAGTGAACAGGGAGGGTTCACTGAAGCTTTCTTT. This encodes CASSEQGGFTEAFF. The chain couples TRBV6-1 to TRBJ1-1; D perhaps matches TRBD1 (5 bases). V lost 2 bases to trimming and J lost 4 bases, with 11 bases between them. Looked up from germline, CDR1 is MNHNS and CDR2 is SASEGT. The CDR3 sequence is 14 residues long.